This T cell receptor beta chain was sequenced during a study of T cell repertoires in cytomegalovirus infection. At the level of the study: Indications of both CMV infection and matching HLA type were provided by public TCR beta signatures. Overall study results and limits: CMV carriers having the relevant HLA were flagged by cumulative public TCR beta family frequency.

TCRdb re-called the reads through MiXCR, storing one row per CDR3 protein. Here the sample spans roughly 500,000 distinct CDR3 sequences, more than 15% being singletons. Points on this clonotype: The antigen remains unidentified.

The sequenced sample was CD8+ T cells from PBMCs. The sequence was collected from a human donor in good health (CMV status not recorded). Some clones in this sample may be carry-over from other donors' samples.

CDR3 sequence (DNA): TGTGCCAGCAGTTTAGCGCTGGGGGCGGGGCAGGAGCAGTTCTTC. Protein product: CASSLALGAGQEQFF. The chain employs TRBV12-3 or TRBV12-4 and TRBJ2-1, with D tentatively TRBD1 or TRBD2 (6 bases each). V was cut by 0 bases and J by 10 bases, with 16 bases left in between. The CDR3 length is 15 residues.